This TCR beta chain emerged from a study of cytomegalovirus exposure and HLA in healthy donors. Primers: 60 Vbeta forward and 13 Jbeta reverse. The assay was immunoSEQ multiplex PCR, and TCRdb's table has in-frame clones only and misses some. The data contain roughly 100,000 clones, around 80% of them seen just once; the ten biggest clones take up approximately 5.3%. The table lists this clone with a few counts. V was trimmed by 4 bases and J by 3 bases, leaving 12 bases between them. Germline-derived CDR1 and CDR2 are SNHLY and FYNNEI. The CDR3 covers 14 residues. This rearrangement joins TRBV2 to TRBJ1-1, with TRBD1 as a possible D gene (6 bases). The sequence was collected from a female donor in good health and CMV-seropositive. Sequencing used PBMCs. CDR3 in DNA: TGTGCCAGCAGTGGACAGGTTTCTGACACTGAAGCTTTCTTT. It yields the protein CASSGQVSDTEAFF.